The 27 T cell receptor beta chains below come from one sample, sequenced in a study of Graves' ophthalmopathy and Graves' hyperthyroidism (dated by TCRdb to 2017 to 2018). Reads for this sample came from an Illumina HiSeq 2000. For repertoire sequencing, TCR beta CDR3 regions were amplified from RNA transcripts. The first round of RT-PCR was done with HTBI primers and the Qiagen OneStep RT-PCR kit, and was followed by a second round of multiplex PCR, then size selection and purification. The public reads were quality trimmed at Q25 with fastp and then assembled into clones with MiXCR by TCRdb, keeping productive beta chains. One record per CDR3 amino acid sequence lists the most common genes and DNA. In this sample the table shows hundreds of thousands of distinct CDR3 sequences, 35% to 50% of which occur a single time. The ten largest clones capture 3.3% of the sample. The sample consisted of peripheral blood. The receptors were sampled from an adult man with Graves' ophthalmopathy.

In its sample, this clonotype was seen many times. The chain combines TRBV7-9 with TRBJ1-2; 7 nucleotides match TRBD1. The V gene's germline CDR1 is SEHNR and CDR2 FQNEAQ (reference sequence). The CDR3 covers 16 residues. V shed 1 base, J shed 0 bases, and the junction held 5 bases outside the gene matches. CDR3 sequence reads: CASSLEGDSSNYGYTF. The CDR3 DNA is TGTGCCAGCAGCTTAGAGGGGGACAGCTCTAACTATGGCTACACCTTC.

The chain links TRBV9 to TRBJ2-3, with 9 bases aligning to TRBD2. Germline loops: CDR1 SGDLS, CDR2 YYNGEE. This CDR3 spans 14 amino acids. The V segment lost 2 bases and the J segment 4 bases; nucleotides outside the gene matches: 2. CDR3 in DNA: TGTGCCAGCAGCGTTAGCGGGGGCGCAGATACGCAGTATTTT. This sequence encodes CASSVSGGADTQYF.

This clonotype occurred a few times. CDR3: CASRGPDRLETQYF. Written as DNA, the CDR3 is TGTGCCAGCAGGGGCCCCGACAGGTTGGAGACCCAGTACTTC. The V and J genes are TRBV10-3 and TRBJ2-5; TRBD1 is a possible D gene (6 bases). The V and J ends lost 10 bases and 5 bases respectively, with 20 bases between them. This CDR3 has 14 residues. Germline CDR1 is ENHRY and CDR2 is SYGVKD.

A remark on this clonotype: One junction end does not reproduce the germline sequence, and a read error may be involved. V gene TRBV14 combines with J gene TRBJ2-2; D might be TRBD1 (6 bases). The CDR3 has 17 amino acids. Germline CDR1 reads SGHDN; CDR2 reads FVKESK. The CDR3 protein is CASSHSLQGTNTGEPFF. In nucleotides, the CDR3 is TGTGCCAGCAGCCATTCCTTACAGGGAACGAACACCGGGGAGCCGTTTTTT.

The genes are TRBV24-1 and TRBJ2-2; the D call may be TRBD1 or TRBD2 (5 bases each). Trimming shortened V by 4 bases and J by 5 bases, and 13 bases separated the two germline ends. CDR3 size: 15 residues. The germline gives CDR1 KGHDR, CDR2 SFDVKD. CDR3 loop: CATSDGTEGTGELFF. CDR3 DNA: TGTGCCACCAGTGACGGGACCGAGGGAACCGGGGAGCTGTTTTTT.

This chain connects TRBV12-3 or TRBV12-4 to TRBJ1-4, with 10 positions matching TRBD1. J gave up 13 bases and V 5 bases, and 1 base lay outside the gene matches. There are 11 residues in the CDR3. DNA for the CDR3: TGTGCCAGCAGTGGGACAGGGGTACTGTTTTTT. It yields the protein CASSGTGVLFF.

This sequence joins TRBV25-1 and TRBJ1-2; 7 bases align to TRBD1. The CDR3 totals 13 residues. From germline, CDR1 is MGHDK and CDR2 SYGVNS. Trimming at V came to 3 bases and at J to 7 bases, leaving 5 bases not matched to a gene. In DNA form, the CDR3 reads TGTGCCAGCAGTGACAGGGGGTCCGGTGGCTACACCTTC. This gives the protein CASSDRGSGGYTF.

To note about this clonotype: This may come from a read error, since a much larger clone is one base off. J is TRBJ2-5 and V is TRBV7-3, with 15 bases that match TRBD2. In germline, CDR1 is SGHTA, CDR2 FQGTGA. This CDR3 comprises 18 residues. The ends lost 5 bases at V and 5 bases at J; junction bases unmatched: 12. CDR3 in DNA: TGTGCCAGCAGCCTCGGGACTAGCGGGGGGCCGACTATGGAGACCCAGTACTTC. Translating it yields CASSLGTSGGPTMETQYF.

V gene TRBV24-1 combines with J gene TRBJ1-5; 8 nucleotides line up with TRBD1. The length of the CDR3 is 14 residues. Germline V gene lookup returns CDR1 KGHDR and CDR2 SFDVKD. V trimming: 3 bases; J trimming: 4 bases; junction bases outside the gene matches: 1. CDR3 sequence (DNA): TGTGCCACCAGTGATCGACAGGGGAATCAGCCCCAGCATTTT. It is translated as CATSDRQGNQPQHF.

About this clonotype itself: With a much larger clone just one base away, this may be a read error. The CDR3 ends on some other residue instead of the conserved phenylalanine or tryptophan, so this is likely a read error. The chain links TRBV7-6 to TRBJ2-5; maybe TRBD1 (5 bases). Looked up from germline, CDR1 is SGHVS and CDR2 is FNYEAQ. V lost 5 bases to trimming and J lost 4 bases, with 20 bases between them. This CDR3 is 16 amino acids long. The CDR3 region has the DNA TGTGCCAGCAGCCGACGTTTTAGGGGCCCGACAGAGACCCAGTACTTA. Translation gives CASSRRFRGPTETQYL.

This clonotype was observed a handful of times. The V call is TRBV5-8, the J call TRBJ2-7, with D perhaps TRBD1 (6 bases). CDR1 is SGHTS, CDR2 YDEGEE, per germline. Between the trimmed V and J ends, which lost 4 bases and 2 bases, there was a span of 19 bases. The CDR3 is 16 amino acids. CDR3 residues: CASSVMTGTATYEQYF. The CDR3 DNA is TGTGCCAGCAGCGTTATGACAGGCACTGCAACCTACGAGCAGTACTTC. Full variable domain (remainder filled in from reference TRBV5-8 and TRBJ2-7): EAGVTQSPTHLIKTRGQQATLRCSPISGHTSVYWYQQALGLGLQFLLWYDEGEERNRGNFPPRFSGRQFPNYSSELNVNALELEDSALYLCASSVMTGTATYEQYFGPGTRLTVT.

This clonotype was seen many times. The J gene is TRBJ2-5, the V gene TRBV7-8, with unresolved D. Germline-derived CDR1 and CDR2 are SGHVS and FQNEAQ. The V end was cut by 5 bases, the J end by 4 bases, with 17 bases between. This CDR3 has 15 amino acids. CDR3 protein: CASSRVVAIRETQYF. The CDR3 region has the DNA TGTGCCAGCAGCCGGGTGGTGGCAATTCGAGAGACCCAGTACTTC.

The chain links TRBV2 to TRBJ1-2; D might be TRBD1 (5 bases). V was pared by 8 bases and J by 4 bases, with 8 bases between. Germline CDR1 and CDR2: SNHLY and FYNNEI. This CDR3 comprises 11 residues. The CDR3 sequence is CASEGLYGYTF. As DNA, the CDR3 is TGTGCCAGCGAGGGACTCTATGGCTACACCTTC.

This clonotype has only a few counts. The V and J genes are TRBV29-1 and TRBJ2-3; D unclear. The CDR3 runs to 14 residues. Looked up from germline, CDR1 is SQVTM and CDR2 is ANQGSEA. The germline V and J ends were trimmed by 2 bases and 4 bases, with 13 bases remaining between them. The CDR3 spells CSVEPRLAADTQYF. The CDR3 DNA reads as TGCAGCGTTGAACCTCGGTTAGCCGCAGATACGCAGTATTTT.

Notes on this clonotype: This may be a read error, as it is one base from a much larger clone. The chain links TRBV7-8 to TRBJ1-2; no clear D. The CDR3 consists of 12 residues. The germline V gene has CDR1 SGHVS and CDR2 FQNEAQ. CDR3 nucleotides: TGTGCCAGCAGCTTAGTTTATCTTGGCTACGCCTTC. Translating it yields CASSLVYLGYAF.

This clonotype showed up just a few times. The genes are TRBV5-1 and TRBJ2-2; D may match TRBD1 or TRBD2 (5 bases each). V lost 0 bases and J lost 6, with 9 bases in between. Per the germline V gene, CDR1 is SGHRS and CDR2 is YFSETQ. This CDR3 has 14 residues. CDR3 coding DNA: TGCGCCAGCAGCTTGGGGCGAGGGGCCGGGGAGCTGTTTTTT. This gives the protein CASSLGRGAGELFF.

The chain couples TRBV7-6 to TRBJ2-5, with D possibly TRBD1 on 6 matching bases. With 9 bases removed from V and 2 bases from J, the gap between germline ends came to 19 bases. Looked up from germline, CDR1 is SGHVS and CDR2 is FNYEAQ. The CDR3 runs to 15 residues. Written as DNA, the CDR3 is TGTGCCAGTCACCATAGGACAGAAAGACAAGAGACCCAGTACTTC. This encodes CASHHRTERQETQYF.

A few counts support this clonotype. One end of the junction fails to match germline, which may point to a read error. Here the CDR3 reads CASSYQRRLEQYF. The CDR3 DNA reads TGTGCCAGCAGTTACCAAAGGCGGCTCGAGCAGTACTTC. The rearrangement joins TRBV10-3 to TRBJ2-7; D unclear. The CDR3 is 13 residues long. Per the germline V gene, CDR1 is ENHRY and CDR2 is SYGVKD.

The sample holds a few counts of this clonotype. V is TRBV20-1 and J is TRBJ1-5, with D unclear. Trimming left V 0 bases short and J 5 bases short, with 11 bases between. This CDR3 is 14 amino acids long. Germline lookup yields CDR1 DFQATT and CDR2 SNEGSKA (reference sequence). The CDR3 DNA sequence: TGCAGTGCTAGAGATCTCCGGTGGGATCAGCCCCAGCATTTT. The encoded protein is CSARDLRWDQPQHF.

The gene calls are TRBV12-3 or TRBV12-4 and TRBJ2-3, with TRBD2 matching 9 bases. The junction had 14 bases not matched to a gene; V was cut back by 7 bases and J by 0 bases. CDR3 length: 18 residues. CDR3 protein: CASTRTSVGTLSTDTQYF. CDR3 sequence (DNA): TGTGCCAGCACCAGGACTAGCGTCGGGACCCTTAGCACAGATACGCAGTATTTT.

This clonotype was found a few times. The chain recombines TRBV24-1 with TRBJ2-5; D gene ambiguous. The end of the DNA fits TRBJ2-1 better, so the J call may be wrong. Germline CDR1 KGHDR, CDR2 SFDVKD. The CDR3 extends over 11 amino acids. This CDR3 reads CAVGRADEQFF. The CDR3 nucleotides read TGTGCCGTCGGAAGGGCGGATGAGCAGTTCTTC.

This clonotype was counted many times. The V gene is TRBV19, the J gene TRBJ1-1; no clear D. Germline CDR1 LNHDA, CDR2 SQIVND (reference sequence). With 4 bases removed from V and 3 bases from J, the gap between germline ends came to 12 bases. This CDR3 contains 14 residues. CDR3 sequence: CASSTPSGYTEAFF. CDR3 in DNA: TGTGCCAGTAGTACCCCTAGCGGGTACACTGAAGCTTTCTTT.

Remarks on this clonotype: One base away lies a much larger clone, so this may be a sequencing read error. CDR3 protein: CASSRGYSPSYEQHF. The CDR3 nucleotides read TGTGCCAGCAGCCGCGGATACTCCCCTTCCTACGAGCAGCACTTC. The chain is built from TRBV5-4 and TRBJ2-7; no clear D. Germline CDR1 SGHNT, CDR2 YYREEE (reference sequence). This CDR3 comprises 15 residues.

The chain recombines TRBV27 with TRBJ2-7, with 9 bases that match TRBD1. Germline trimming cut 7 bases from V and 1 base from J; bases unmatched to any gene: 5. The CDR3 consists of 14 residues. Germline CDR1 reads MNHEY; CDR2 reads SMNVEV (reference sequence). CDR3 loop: CASMGTGSSYEQYF. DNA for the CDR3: TGTGCCAGCATGGGGACAGGGAGTTCCTACGAGCAGTACTTC.

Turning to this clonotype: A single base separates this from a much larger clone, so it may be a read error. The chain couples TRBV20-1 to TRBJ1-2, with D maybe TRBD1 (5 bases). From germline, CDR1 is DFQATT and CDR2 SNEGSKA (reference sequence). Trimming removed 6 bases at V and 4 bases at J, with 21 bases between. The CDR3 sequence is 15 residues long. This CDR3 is CSARSVGAMGYGYTF. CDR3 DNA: TGCAGTGCGAGAAGCGTAGGGGCGATGGGCTATGGCTACACCTTC.

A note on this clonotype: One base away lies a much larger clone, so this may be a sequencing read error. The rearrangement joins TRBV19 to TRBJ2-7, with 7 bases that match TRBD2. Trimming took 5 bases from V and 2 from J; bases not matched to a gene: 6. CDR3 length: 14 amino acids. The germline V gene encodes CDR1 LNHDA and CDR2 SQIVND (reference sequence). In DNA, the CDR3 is TGTGCCAGTAGTCGGGAGGATATCCCCTACGAGCAGTACTTC. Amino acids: CASSREDIPYEQYF.

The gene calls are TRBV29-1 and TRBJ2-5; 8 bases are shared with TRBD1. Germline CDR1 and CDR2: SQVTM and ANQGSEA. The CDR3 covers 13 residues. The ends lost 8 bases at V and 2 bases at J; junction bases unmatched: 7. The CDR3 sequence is CSLEDRGQETQYF. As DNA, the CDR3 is TGCAGCTTGGAAGACAGGGGACAAGAGACCCAGTACTTC.